This T cell receptor beta chain appears in the sequencing data of a study of beta chain features in type 1 diabetes. The V end was cut by 1 base, the J end by 5 bases, with 5 bases between. Germline values: CDR1 SGHTA, CDR2 FQGNSA. The CDR3 runs 13 residues. Study-wide points: Patients with Type 1 diabetes showed moderately but significantly shorter TCRB CDR3s in all four CD4+ subsets.

As every portion of the isolated RNA was reverse transcribed, the sequencing read expressed TCRB transcripts. Using immunoSEQ multiplex PCR, the repertoire was profiled, and TCRdb retains in-frame clones only, with some absent. Of 640,000 or so clones listed, roughly 12% are singletons. Comment on this clone: No antigen is known for it.

The sequence was collected from a man aged 18 to 30 with type 1 diabetes. Input material: naive CD4+ T cells from blood. V is TRBV7-2 and J is TRBJ2-2; D unresolved. The CDR3 DNA reads TGTGCCAGCAGCTTAGGTATAACCGGGGAGCTGTTTTTT. Translation: CASSLGITGELFF.